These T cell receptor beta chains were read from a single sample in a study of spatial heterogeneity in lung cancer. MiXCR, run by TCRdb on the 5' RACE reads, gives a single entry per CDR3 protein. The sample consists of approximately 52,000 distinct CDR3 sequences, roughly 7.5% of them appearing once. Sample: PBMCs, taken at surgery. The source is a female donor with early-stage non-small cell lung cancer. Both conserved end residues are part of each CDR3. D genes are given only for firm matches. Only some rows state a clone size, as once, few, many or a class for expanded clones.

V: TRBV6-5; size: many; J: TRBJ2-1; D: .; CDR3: CASSYGGNEQFF; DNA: TGTGCCAGCAGTTACGGAGGGAATGAGCAGTTCTTC
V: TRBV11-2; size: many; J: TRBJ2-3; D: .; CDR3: CASSLLDTQYF; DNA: TGTGCCAGCAGCCTACTAGATACGCAGTATTTT
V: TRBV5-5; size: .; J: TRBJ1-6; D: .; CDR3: CASRLESSYNSPLHF; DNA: TGTGCCAGCAGGCTAGAGAGCTCCTATAATTCACCCCTCCACTTT
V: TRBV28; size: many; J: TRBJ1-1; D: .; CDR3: CASSSRPGTEAFF; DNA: TGTGCCAGCAGCTCCCGACCGGGCACTGAAGCTTTCTTT
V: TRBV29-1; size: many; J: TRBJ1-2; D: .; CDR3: CSVGIGYNYGYTF; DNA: TGCAGCGTTGGGATAGGTTATAACTATGGCTACACCTTC
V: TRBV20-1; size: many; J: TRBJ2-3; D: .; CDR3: CSASLPGVSTDTQYF; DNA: TGCAGTGCTAGTCTCCCGGGGGTCAGCACAGATACGCAGTATTTT
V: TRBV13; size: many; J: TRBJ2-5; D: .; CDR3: CASSFLGPSKETQYF; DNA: TGTGCCAGCAGCTTCTTGGGACCCTCCAAAGAGACCCAGTACTTC
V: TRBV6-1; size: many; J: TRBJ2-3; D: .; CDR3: CASKGGAGDTQYF; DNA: TGTGCCAGCAAGGGGGGGGCTGGAGATACGCAGTATTTT
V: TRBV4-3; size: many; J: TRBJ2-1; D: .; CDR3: CASSPGPGQRPALDNEQFF; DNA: TGCGCCAGCAGCCCCGGGCCAGGACAAAGACCTGCCCTTGACAATGAGCAGTTCTTC
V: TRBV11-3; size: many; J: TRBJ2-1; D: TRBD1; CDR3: CASSQEGDRVNEQFF; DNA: TGTGCCAGCAGCCAAGAAGGAGACAGGGTCAATGAGCAGTTCTTC
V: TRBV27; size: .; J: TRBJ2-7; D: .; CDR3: CASGTGRTYEQYF; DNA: TGTGCCAGCGGGACGGGACGGACCTACGAGCAGTACTTC
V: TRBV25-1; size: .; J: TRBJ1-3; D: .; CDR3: CASRQGAISTIYF; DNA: TGTGCCAGCAGACAGGGTGCCATAAGCACCATATATTTT
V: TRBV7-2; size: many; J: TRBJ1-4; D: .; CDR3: CASSLARGTNEKLFF; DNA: TGTGCCAGCAGCTTAGCGCGAGGGACAAACGAAAAACTGTTTTTT
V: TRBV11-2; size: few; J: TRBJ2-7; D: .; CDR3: CASSLGPGPREQYF; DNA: TGTGCCAGCAGCTTAGGGCCAGGGCCACGGGAGCAGTACTTC
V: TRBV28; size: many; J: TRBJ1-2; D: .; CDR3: CASSFNYGYTF; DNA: TGTGCCAGCAGCTTCAACTATGGCTACACCTTC
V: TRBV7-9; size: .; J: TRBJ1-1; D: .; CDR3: CASSVTLKAKAFF; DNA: TGTGCCAGCAGCGTGACATTAAAAGCGAAGGCTTTCTTT
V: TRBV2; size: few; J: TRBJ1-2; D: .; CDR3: CASRQSNYGYTF; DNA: TGTGCCAGCAGGCAGTCAAACTATGGCTACACCTTC
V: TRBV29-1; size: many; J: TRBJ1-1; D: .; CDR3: CSGGQMNTEAFF; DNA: TGCAGCGGAGGACAGATGAACACTGAAGCTTTCTTT
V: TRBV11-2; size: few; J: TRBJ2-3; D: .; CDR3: CASSQTRSTDTQYF; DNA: TGTGCCAGCAGTCAGACACGTAGCACAGATACGCAGTATTTT
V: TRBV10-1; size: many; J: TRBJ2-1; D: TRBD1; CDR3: CASSDPGTGGNEQFF; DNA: TGCGCCAGCAGTGACCCCGGGACAGGGGGAAATGAGCAGTTCTTC
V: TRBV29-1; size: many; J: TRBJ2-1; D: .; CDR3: CSVWSIEQFF; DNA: TGCAGCGTTTGGTCCATTGAGCAGTTCTTC
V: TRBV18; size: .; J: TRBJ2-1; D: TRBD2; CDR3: CASSPLAGGLGEQFF; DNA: TGTGCCAGCTCACCACTAGCGGGGGGGCTAGGTGAGCAGTTCTTC
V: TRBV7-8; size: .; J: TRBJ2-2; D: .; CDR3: CASSPFGPNTGELFF; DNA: TGTGCCAGCAGTCCTTTCGGACCAAACACCGGGGAGCTGTTTTTT
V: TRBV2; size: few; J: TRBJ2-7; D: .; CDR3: CASKRLSEQYF; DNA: TGTGCCAGCAAACGTCTCTCCGAGCAGTACTTC
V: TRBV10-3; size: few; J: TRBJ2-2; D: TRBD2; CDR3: CAPWRLAGDTGELFF; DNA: TGTGCCCCTTGGAGGCTAGCGGGGGACACCGGGGAGCTGTTTTTT
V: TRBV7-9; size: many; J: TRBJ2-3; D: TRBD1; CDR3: CASSSGTGLTDTQYF; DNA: TGTGCCAGCAGCTCCGGGACAGGCCTGACAGATACGCAGTATTTT
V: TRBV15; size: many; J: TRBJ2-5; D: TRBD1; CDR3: CATSRDKGAQETQYF; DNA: TGTGCCACCAGCAGAGATAAGGGGGCCCAAGAGACCCAGTACTTC
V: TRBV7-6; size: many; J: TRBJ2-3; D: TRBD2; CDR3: CASKLAASTDTQYF; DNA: TGTGCCAGCAAACTAGCGGCCTCCACAGATACGCAGTATTTT
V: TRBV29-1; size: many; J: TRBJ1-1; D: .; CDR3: CSHKVNTEAFF; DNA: TGCAGCCACAAAGTGAACACTGAAGCTTTCTTT
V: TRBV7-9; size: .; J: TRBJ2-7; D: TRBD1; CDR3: CASSLGTGVYEQYF; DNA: TGTGCCAGCAGCTTAGGGACAGGGGTGTACGAGCAGTACTTC